This T cell receptor beta chain is drawn from a study of cytomegalovirus exposure and HLA in healthy donors. Recording of this donor's CMV serostatus was not done. This PCR relied on a set of 60 Vbeta primers and 13 Jbeta primers. Libraries were prepared by immunoSEQ multiplex PCR; TCRdb keeps only in-frame clonotypes and omits some of them. This sample has approximately 140,000 clones; roughly 83% occur once, and the top ten carry 3% to 4%. Whole-study results and caveats: Trimming of TCR beta V- and J-genes showed a link, identified in a later analysis, to a missense DCLRE1C variant. According to the study, some 160 TCR beta chains were cytomegalovirus-associated. Fewer N-insertions than the approximately 700-donor mean were reportedly shown by an Asian-associated ancestry cluster in a later analysis.

In regard to this clone: Its antigen is not identified.

Germline V gene data show CDR1 as MDHEN and CDR2 as SYDVKM. This CDR3 is 14 amino acids long. V lost 5 bases, J lost 5 bases, and 4 bases stayed unmatched. The chain couples TRBV28 to TRBJ2-5; 11 nucleotides line up with TRBD1. The sample consisted of PBMCs. The TCR originated in a human donor in good health. CDR3 coding DNA: TGTGCCAGCAGTAGGACAGGGGGCGCGGAGACCCAGTACTTC. Translation: CASSRTGGAETQYF.